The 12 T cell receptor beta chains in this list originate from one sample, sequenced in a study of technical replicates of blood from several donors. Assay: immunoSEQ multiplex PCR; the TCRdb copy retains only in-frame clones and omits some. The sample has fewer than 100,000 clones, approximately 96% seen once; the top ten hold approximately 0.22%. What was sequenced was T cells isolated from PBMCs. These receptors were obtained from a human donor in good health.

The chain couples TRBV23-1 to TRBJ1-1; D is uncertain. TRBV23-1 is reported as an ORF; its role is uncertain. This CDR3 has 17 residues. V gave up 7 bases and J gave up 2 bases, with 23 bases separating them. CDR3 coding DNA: TGCGCCAGCAAAAATGAAGTGCGAGCTATACCAAACACTGAAGCTTTCTTT. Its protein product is CASKNEVRAIPNTEAFF.

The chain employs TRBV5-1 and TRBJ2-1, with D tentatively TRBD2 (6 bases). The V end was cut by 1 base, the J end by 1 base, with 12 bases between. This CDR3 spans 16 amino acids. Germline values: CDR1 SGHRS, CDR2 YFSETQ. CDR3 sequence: CASSLWGGDSYNEQFF. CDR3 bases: TGCGCCAGCAGCTTGTGGGGCGGGGATTCCTACAATGAGCAGTTCTTC.

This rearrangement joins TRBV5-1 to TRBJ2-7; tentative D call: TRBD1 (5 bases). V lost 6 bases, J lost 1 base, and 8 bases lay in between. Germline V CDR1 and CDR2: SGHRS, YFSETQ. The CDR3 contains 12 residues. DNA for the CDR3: TGCGCCAGCAAAGGGGAATCCTACGAGCAGTACTTC. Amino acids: CASKGESYEQYF.

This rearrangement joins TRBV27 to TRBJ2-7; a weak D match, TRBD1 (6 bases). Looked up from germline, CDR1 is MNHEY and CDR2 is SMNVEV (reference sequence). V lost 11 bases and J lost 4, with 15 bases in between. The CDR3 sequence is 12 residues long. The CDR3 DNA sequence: TGTGCCGTAGGACAGCAACAGTACGAGCAGTACTTC. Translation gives CAVGQQQYEQYF.

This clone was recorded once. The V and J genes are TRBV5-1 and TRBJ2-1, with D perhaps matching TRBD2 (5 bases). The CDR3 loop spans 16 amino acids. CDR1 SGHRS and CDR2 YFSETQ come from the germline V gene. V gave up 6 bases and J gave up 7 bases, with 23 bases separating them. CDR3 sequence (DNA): TGCGCCAGCACCCCTCGGGGTGGGCTAGCCTTGAATGAGCAGTTCTTC. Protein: CASTPRGGLALNEQFF.

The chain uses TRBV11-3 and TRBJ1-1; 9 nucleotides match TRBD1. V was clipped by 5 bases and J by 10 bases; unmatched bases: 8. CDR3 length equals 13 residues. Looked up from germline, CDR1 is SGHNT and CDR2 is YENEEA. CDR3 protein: CASSAGQGAVAFF. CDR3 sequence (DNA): TGTGCCAGCAGCGCGGGACAGGGCGCCGTAGCTTTCTTT.

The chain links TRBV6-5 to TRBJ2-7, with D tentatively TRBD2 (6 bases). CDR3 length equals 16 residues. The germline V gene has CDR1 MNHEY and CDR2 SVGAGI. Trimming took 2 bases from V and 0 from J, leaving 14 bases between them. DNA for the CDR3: TGTGCCAGCAGTTACGCTCGCGGGGCCTTCTCCTACGAGCAGTACTTC. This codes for CASSYARGAFSYEQYF.

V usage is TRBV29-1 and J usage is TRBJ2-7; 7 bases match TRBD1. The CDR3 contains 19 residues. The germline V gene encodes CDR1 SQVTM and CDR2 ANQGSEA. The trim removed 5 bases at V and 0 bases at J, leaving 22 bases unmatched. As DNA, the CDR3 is TGCAGCGTTTTAATTATCAGAGGACAGGCCTTAAGGAGCTCCTACGAGCAGTACTTC. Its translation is CSVLIIRGQALRSSYEQYF.

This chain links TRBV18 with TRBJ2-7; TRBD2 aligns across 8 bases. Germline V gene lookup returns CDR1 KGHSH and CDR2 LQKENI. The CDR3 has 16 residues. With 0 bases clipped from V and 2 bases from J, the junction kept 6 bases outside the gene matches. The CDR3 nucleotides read TGTGCCAGCTCACCACCCGGGAGGGTAAGACCCTACGAGCAGTACTTC. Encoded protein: CASSPPGRVRPYEQYF.

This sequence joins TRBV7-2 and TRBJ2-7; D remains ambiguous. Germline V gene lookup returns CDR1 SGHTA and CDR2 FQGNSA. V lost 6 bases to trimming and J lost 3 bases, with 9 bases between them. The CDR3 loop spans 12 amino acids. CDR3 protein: CASSRISYEQYF. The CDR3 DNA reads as TGTGCCAGCAGTCGTATCAGCTACGAGCAGTACTTC.

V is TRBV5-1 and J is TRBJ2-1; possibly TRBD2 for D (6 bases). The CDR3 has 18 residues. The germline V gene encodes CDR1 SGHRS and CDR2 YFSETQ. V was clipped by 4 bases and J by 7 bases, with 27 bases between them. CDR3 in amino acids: CASSTEAVWRDRINEQFF. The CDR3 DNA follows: TGCGCCAGCAGCACCGAGGCGGTCTGGCGGGACCGGATAAATGAGCAGTTCTTC.

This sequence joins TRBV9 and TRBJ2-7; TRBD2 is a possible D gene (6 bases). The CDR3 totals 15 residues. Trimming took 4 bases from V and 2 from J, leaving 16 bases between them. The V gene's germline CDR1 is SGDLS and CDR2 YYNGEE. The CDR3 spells CASSPTGDLTYEQYF. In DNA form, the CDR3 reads TGTGCCAGCAGCCCCACGGGGGATTTGACCTACGAGCAGTACTTC.